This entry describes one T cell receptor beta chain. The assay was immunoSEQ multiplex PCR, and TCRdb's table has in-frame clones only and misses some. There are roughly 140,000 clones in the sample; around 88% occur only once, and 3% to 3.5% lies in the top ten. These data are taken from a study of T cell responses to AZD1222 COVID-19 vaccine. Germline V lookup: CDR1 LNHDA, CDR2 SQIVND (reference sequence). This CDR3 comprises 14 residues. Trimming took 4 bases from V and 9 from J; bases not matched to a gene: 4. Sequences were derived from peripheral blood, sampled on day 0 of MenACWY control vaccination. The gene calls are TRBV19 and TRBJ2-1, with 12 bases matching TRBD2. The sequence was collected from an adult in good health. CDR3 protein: CASSNLAGGPEQFF. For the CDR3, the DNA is TGTGCCAGTAGTAATCTAGCGGGAGGGCCTGAGCAGTTCTTC.